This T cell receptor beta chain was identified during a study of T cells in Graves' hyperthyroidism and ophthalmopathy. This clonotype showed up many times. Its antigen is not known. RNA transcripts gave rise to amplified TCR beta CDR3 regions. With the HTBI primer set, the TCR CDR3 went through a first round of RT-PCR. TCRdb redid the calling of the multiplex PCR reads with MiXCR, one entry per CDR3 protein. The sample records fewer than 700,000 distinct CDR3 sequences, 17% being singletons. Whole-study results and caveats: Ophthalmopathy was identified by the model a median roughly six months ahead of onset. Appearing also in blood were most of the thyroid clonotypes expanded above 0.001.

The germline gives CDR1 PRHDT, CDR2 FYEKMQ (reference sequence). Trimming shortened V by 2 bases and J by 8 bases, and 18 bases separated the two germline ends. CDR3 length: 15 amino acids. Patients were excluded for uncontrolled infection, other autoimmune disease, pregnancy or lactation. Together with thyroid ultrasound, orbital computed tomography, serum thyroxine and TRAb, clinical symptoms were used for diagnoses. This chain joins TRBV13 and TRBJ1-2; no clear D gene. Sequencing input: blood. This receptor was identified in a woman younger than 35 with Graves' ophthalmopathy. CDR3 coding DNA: TGTGCCAGCAGCTTACCCGCCGGGAGGGCCCCAGGCTACACCTTC. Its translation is CASSLPAGRAPGYTF.